The clone carrying this T cell receptor beta chain appeared a single time. What it binds is not known. As handled by the study authors: Filtering differed because ImmunoSEQ produced junction-only sequences that carried no quality scores. Libraries were prepared by immunoSEQ multiplex PCR; TCRdb keeps only in-frame clonotypes and omits some of them. The DNA gave D and trimming, while V, J and clone size come from that table. Of 330,000 or so clones in the sample, under 80% were seen once. This record comes from a study of shared clonotypes between healthy human individuals. V was pared by 5 bases and J by 4 bases, with 5 bases of the junction left unmatched. In germline, CDR1 is SQVTM, CDR2 ANQGSEA. This CDR3 contains 14 residues. Study-level results: Clonotypes shared by all four donors outscored non-shared clonotypes in generation probability.

The donors, healthy adults who were HIV-negative, had experienced no recent acute infections or vaccinations. Every one of the donors was a Caucasian adult that lived in Nashville, Tennessee. The V gene is TRBV29-1, the J gene TRBJ2-3, with 11 bases fitting TRBD2. The TCR originated in a man between 25 and 39 years old in good health. Sequencing input: memory CD4+ T cells sorted from blood. The subset here: CD45RA-negative fraction. The DNA of the CDR3 is TGCAGCGTTTCTCTAGCGGGAGGCGCAGATACGCAGTATTTT. It encodes CSVSLAGGADTQYF.